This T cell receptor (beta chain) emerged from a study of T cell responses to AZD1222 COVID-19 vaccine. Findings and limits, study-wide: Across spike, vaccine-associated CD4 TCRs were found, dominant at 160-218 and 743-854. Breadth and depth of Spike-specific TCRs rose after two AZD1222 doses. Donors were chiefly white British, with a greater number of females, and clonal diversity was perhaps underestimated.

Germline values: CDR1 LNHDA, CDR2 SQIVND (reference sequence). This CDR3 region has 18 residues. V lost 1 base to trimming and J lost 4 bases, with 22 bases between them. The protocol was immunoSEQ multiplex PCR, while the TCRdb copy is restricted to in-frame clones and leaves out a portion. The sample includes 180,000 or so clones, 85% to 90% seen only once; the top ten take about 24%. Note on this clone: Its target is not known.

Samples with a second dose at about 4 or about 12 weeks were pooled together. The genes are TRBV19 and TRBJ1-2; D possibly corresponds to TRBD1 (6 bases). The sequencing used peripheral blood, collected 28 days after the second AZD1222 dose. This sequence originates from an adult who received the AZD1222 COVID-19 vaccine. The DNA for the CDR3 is TGTGCCAGTAGTATAGCCCGGGGGGCCCCGGGGGGATCCTATGGCTACACCTTC. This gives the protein CASSIARGAPGGSYGYTF.